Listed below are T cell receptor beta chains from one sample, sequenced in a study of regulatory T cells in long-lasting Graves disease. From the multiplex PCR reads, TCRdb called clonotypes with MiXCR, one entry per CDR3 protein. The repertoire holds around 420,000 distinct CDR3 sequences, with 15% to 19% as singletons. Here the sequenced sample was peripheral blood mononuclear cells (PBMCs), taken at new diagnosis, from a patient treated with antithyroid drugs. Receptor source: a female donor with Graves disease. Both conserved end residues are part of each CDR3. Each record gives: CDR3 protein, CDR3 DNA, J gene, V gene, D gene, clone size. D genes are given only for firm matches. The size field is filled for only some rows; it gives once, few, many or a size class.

cdr3_aa: CASSQGYGDEQFF
cdr3_nt: TGTGCCAGCAGTCAGGGGTACGGGGATGAGCAGTTCTTC
j_call: TRBJ2-1
v_call: TRBV12-3/TRBV12-4
d_call: -
clone_size: many

cdr3_aa: CVLIAKNIQYF
cdr3_nt: TGTGTCCTTATAGCCAAAAACATTCAGTACTTC
j_call: TRBJ2-4
v_call: TRBV29-1
d_call: -
clone_size: -

cdr3_aa: CAISESTDYNEQFF
cdr3_nt: TGTGCCATCAGTGAGTCGACCGATTACAATGAGCAGTTCTTC
j_call: TRBJ2-1
v_call: TRBV10-3
d_call: -
clone_size: -

cdr3_aa: CASSFVSNYGYTF
cdr3_nt: TGTGCCAGCAGTTTTGTATCTAACTATGGCTACACCTTC
j_call: TRBJ1-2
v_call: TRBV12-3/TRBV12-4
d_call: -
clone_size: -

cdr3_aa: CAISWTAKAGSYNEQFF
cdr3_nt: TGTGCCATCAGTTGGACAGCCAAGGCTGGCTCCTACAATGAGCAGTTCTTC
j_call: TRBJ2-1
v_call: TRBV10-3
d_call: -
clone_size: -

cdr3_aa: CASSLGGRAATDTQYF
cdr3_nt: TGTGCCAGCAGCTTGGGAGGGAGGGCCGCCACAGATACGCAGTATTTT
j_call: TRBJ2-3
v_call: TRBV7-2
d_call: TRBD2
clone_size: -

cdr3_aa: CASSQVSGTGIHNEQFF
cdr3_nt: TGCGCCAGCAGCCAAGTATCCGGGACAGGGATCCACAATGAGCAGTTCTTC
j_call: TRBJ2-1
v_call: TRBV4-3
d_call: TRBD1
clone_size: -

cdr3_aa: CSANWDSYTEAFF
cdr3_nt: TGCAGCGCTAACTGGGATTCGTACACTGAAGCTTTCTTT
j_call: TRBJ1-1
v_call: TRBV29-1
d_call: -
clone_size: many

cdr3_aa: CASSLAQYTEAFF
cdr3_nt: TGTGCCAGCAGCTTAGCACAGTACACTGAAGCTTTCTTT
j_call: TRBJ1-1
v_call: TRBV7-2
d_call: -
clone_size: many

cdr3_aa: CASSWDGQMNTEAFF
cdr3_nt: TGCGCCAGCAGCTGGGATGGACAGATGAACACTGAAGCTTTCTTT
j_call: TRBJ1-1
v_call: TRBV5-1
d_call: -
clone_size: -

cdr3_aa: CASSEGDKAGDEQYF
cdr3_nt: TGTGCCAGCAGTGAGGGGGACAAGGCGGGGGACGAGCAGTACTTC
j_call: TRBJ2-7
v_call: TRBV2
d_call: -
clone_size: -

cdr3_aa: CSASGLAGVSYNEQFF
cdr3_nt: TGCAGTGCTTCCGGACTAGCGGGGGTCTCCTACAATGAGCAGTTCTTC
j_call: TRBJ2-1
v_call: TRBV20-1
d_call: TRBD2
clone_size: many

cdr3_aa: CASRATGAGREQYF
cdr3_nt: TGTGCCAGCAGGGCGACAGGGGCAGGGAGGGAGCAGTACTTC
j_call: TRBJ2-7
v_call: TRBV27
d_call: TRBD1
clone_size: many

cdr3_aa: CATSDHDTAYGYTF
cdr3_nt: TGTGCCACCAGTGATCACGACACGGCCTATGGCTACACCTTC
j_call: TRBJ1-2
v_call: TRBV24-1
d_call: -
clone_size: many

cdr3_aa: CASSLVPTGRLTEQYF
cdr3_nt: TGTGCCAGCAGCTTAGTCCCGACAGGGAGACTGACCGAGCAGTACTTC
j_call: TRBJ2-7
v_call: TRBV7-2
d_call: TRBD1
clone_size: many

cdr3_aa: CASSMFSYNEQFF
cdr3_nt: TGTGCCAGCAGTATGTTTTCCTACAATGAGCAGTTCTTC
j_call: TRBJ2-1
v_call: TRBV6-1
d_call: -
clone_size: -

cdr3_aa: CATSRDDREQIYGYTF
cdr3_nt: TGTGCCACCAGCAGAGATGACAGGGAACAGATCTATGGCTACACCTTC
j_call: TRBJ1-2
v_call: TRBV15
d_call: TRBD1
clone_size: few

cdr3_aa: CASSHQRTVNTEAFF
cdr3_nt: TGTGCCAGCAGCCACCAGAGGACAGTGAACACTGAAGCTTTCTTT
j_call: TRBJ1-1
v_call: TRBV7-9
d_call: -
clone_size: few

cdr3_aa: CASSQDQWGYEQYF
cdr3_nt: TGTGCCAGCAGCCAAGATCAATGGGGTTACGAGCAGTACTTC
j_call: TRBJ2-7
v_call: TRBV3-1
d_call: -
clone_size: many

cdr3_aa: CASSLIGRVETQYF
cdr3_nt: TGTGCCAGCAGCTTAATTGGCAGGGTGGAGACCCAGTACTTC
j_call: TRBJ2-5
v_call: TRBV7-2
d_call: -
clone_size: many

cdr3_aa: CASSLVGLITGELFF
cdr3_nt: TGTGCCAGCAGTTTAGTCGGTTTGATCACCGGGGAGCTGTTTTTT
j_call: TRBJ2-2
v_call: TRBV28
d_call: -
clone_size: many

cdr3_aa: CASSLTSGGGKETQYF
cdr3_nt: TGTGCCAGCAGTTTGACTAGCGGGGGGGGAAAAGAGACCCAGTACTTC
j_call: TRBJ2-5
v_call: TRBV12-3/TRBV12-4
d_call: TRBD2
clone_size: many

cdr3_aa: CASSGMNNEQFF
cdr3_nt: TGCGCCAGCAGTGGGATGAACAATGAGCAGTTCTTC
j_call: TRBJ2-1
v_call: TRBV10-1
d_call: -
clone_size: many

cdr3_aa: CASHRGRGDVANTEAFF
cdr3_nt: TGTGCCAGCCATCGCGGCAGGGGTGATGTCGCGAACACTGAAGCTTTCTTT
j_call: TRBJ1-1
v_call: TRBV19
d_call: -
clone_size: few

cdr3_aa: CSARDLGATSYHGYTF
cdr3_nt: TGCAGTGCTAGAGATTTGGGGGCAACATCCTATCACGGCTACACCTTC
j_call: TRBJ1-2
v_call: TRBV20-1
d_call: -
clone_size: many

cdr3_aa: CASPDGEAFF
cdr3_nt: TGTGCCAGCCCGGACGGTGAAGCTTTCTTT
j_call: TRBJ1-1
v_call: TRBV2
d_call: -
clone_size: -

cdr3_aa: CVTARMVNEKLFF
cdr3_nt: TGTGTCACAGCGAGGATGGTTAATGAAAAACTGTTTTTT
j_call: TRBJ1-4
v_call: TRBV6-1
d_call: -
clone_size: -

cdr3_aa: CASSQDHVLQAAETQYF
cdr3_nt: TGCGCCAGCAGCCAAGATCACGTCCTACAGGCGGCGGAGACCCAGTACTTC
j_call: TRBJ2-5
v_call: TRBV4-3
d_call: -
clone_size: many

cdr3_aa: CSARTGAGNQPQHF
cdr3_nt: TGCAGTGCTCGGACAGGGGCGGGCAATCAGCCCCAGCATTTT
j_call: TRBJ1-5
v_call: TRBV20-1
d_call: TRBD1
clone_size: many

cdr3_aa: CASSRTGGAGGPFKDNEQFF
cdr3_nt: TGTGCCAGCAGCAGGACAGGGGGAGCGGGAGGGCCTTTCAAGGACAATGAGCAGTTCTTC
j_call: TRBJ2-1
v_call: TRBV28
d_call: -
clone_size: -

cdr3_aa: CASSLERFEVNQETQYF
cdr3_nt: TGTGCCAGCAGCTTAGAGAGGTTCGAGGTAAACCAAGAGACCCAGTACTTC
j_call: TRBJ2-5
v_call: TRBV7-6
d_call: -
clone_size: -

cdr3_aa: CASSPLPSNQPQHF
cdr3_nt: TGTGCCAGCTCACCCCTTCCTAGCAATCAGCCCCAGCATTTT
j_call: TRBJ1-5
v_call: TRBV18
d_call: -
clone_size: -

cdr3_aa: CASSYPTGGRYEQYF
cdr3_nt: TGTGCCAGCAGTTACCCGACAGGGGGTCGGTACGAGCAGTACTTC
j_call: TRBJ2-7
v_call: TRBV6-5
d_call: TRBD1
clone_size: -